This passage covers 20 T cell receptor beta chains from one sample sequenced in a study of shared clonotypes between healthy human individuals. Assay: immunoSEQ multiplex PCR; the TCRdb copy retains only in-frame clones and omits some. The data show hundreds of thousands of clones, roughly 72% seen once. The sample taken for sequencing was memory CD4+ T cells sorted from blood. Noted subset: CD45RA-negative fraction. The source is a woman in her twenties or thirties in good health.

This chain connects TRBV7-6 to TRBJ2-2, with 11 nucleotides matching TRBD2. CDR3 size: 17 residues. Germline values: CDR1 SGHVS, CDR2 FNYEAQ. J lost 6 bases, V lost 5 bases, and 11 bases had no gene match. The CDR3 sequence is CASSPSVAGGPAGELFF. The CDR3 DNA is TGTGCCAGCAGCCCCTCCGTAGCGGGAGGGCCCGCCGGGGAGCTGTTTTTT.

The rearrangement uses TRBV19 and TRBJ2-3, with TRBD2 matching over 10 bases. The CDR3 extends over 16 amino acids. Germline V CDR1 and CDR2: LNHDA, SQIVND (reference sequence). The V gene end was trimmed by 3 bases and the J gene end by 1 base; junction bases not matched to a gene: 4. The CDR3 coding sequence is TGTGCCAGTAGTATGTGGGGGACTAGCGGCACAGATACGCAGTATTTT. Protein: CASSMWGTSGTDTQYF.

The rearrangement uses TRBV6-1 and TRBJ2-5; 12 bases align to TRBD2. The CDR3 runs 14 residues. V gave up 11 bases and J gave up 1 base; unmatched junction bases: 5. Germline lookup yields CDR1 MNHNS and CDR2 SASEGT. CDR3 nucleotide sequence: TGTGCCTGCTCTAGCGGGGGGGTCCAAGAGACCCAGTACTTC. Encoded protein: CACSSGGVQETQYF.

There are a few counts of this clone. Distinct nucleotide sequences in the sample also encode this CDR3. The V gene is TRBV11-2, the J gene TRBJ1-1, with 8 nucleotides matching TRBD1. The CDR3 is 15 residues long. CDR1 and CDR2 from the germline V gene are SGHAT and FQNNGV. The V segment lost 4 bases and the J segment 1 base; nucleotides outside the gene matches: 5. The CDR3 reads CASSSSDRANTEAFF. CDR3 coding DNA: TGTGCCAGCAGCTCTTCGGACAGGGCGAACACTGAAGCTTTCTTT.

The CDR3 DNA sequence: TGTGCCAGCAGCCGCGGAATTACTAGCGTACACGAGCAGTACTTC. This sequence encodes CASSRGITSVHEQYF. The V gene is TRBV4-2, the J gene TRBJ2-7, with TRBD2 matching 7 bases. The CDR3 consists of 15 residues. V was clipped by 4 bases and J by 5 bases; unmatched bases: 11. Germline V gene lookup returns CDR1 LGHNA and CDR2 YNFKEQ.

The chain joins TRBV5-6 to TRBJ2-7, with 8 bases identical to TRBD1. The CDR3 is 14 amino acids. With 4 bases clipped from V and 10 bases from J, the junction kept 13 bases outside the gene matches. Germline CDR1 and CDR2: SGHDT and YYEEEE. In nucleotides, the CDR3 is TGTGCCAGCAGCACCGGACAGGGCCGTACCCTACAGTACTTC. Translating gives CASSTGQGRTLQYF.

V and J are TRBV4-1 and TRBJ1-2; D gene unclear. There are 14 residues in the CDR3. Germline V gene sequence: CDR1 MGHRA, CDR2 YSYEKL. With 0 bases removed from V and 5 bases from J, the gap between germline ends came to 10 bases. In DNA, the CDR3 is TGCGCCAGCAGCCAAGATCTCCCCCTATATGGCTACACCTTC. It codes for CASSQDLPLYGYTF.

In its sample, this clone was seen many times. The CDR3 protein is CASSPNGARNQPQHF. For the CDR3, the DNA is TGTGCCAGCAGTCCTAATGGGGCCCGCAATCAGCCCCAGCATTTT. The V gene is TRBV28, the J gene TRBJ1-5, with D possibly TRBD1 on 5 matching bases. The V gene's germline CDR1 is MDHEN and CDR2 SYDVKM. This CDR3 region has 15 residues. Trimming took 5 bases from V and 2 from J, leaving 13 bases between them.

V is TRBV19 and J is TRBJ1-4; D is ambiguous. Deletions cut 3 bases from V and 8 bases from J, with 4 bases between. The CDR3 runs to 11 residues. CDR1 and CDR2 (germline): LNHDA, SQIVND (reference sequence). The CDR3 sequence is CASSIQEKLFF. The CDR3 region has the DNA TGTGCCAGTAGTATTCAGGAAAAACTGTTTTTT. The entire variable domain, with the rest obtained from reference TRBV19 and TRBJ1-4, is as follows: DGGITQSPKYLFRKEGQNVTLSCEQNLNHDAMYWYRQDPGQGLRLIYYSQIVNDFQKGDIAEGYSVSREKKESFPLTVTSAQKNPTAFYLCASSIQEKLFFGSGTQLSVL.

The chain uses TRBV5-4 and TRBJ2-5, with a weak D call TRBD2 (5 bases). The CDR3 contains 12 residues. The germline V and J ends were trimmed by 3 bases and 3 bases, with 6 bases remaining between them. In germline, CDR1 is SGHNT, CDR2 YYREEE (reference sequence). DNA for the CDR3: TGTGCCAGCAGCTGGGGAGAAGAGACCCAGTACTTC. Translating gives CASSWGEETQYF.

The CDR3 here is CASSQQLAEAYEQYF. CDR3 sequence (DNA): TGCGCCAGCAGCCAACAACTAGCGGAAGCCTACGAGCAGTACTTC. The V call is TRBV4-1, the J call TRBJ2-7; 8 bases align to TRBD2. This CDR3 is 15 amino acids long. The ends lost 2 bases at V and 2 bases at J; junction bases unmatched: 5. Germline CDR1 and CDR2: MGHRA and YSYEKL.

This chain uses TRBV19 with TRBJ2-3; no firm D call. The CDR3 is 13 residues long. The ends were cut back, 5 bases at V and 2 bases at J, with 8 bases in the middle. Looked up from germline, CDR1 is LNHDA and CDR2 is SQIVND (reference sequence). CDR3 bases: TGTGCCAGTAGTCCCGCTGACACAGATACGCAGTATTTT. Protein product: CASSPADTDTQYF.

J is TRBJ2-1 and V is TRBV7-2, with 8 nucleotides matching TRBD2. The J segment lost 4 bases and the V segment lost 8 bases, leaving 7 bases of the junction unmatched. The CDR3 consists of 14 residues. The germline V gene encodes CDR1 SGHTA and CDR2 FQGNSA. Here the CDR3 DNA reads TGTGCCAGCGCCCCCGGGGGGGCATACAATGAGCAGTTCTTC. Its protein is CASAPGGAYNEQFF.

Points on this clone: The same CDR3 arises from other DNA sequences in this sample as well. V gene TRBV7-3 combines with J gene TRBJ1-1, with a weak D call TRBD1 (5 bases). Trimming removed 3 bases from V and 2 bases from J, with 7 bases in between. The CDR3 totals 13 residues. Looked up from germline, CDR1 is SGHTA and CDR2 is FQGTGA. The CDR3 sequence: CASSFQGNTEAFF. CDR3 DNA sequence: TGTGCCAGCAGCTTCCAGGGTAACACTGAAGCTTTCTTT.

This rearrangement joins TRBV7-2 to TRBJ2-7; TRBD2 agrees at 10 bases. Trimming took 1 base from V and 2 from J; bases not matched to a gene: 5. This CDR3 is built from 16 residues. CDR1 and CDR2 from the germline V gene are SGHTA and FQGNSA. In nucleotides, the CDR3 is TGTGCCAGCAGCTTAGATCGACTAGCGGGTACCTACGAGCAGTACTTC. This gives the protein CASSLDRLAGTYEQYF. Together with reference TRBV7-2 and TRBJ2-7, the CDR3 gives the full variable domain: GAGVSQSPSNKVTEKGKDVELRCDPISGHTALYWYRQSLGQGLEFLIYFQGNSAPDKSGLPSDRFSAERTGGSVSTLTIQRTQQEDSAVYLCASSLDRLAGTYEQYFGPGTRLTVT.

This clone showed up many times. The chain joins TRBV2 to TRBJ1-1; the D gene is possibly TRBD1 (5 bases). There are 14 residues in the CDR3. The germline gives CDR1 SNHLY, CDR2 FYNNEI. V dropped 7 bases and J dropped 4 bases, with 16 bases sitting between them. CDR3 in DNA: TGTGCCAGCACGACAAGGCGAGGGGCCACTGAAGCTTTCTTT. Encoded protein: CASTTRRGATEAFF.

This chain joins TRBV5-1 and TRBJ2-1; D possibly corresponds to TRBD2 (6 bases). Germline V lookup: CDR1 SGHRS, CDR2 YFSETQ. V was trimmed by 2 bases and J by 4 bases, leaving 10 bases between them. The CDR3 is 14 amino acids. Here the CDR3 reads CASSFRDLYNEQFF. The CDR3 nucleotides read TGCGCCAGCAGCTTTCGGGACTTGTACAATGAGCAGTTCTTC.

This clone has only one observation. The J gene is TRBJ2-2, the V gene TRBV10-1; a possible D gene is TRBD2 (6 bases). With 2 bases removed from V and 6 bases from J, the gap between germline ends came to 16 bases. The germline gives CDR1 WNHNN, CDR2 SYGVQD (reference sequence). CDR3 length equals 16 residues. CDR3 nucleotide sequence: TGCGCCAGCAGTGAGGCCGGGGGTGTCGACCCCGGGGAGCTGTTTTTT. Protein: CASSEAGGVDPGELFF.

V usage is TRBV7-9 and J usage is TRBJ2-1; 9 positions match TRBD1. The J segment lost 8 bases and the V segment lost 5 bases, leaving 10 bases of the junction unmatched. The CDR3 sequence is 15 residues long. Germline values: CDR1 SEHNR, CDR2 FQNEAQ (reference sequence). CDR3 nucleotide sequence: TGTGCCAGCAGCCAAGGACAGGGGAGGAGGGATGAGCAGTTCTTC. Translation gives CASSQGQGRRDEQFF.

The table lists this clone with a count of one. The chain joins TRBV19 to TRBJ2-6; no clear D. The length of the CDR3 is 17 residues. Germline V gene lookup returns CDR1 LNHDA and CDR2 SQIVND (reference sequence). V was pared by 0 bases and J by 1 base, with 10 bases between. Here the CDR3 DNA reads TGTGCCAGTAGTATAGATCCGGCAAGATCTGGGGCCAACGTCCTGACTTTC. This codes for CASSIDPARSGANVLTF. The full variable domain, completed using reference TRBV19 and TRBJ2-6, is DGGITQSPKYLFRKEGQNVTLSCEQNLNHDAMYWYRQDPGQGLRLIYYSQIVNDFQKGDIAEGYSVSREKKESFPLTVTSAQKNPTAFYLCASSIDPARSGANVLTFGAGSRLTVL.